This TCR beta chain originates from a study of identical twins. Study-level findings and limits: Conclusions rested on cross-sectional statistics rather than following the same donors.

V lost 3 bases and J lost 10; bases outside the gene matches: 9. Germline V gives CDR1 SGHDN, CDR2 FVKESK. This CDR3 spans 15 amino acids. Each CDR3 protein is one row after TCRdb ran MiXCR on the 5' RACE reads. The top ten clones hold approximately 7.6% of a sample with 350,000 or so distinct CDR3 sequences, about 12% of them seen once. This clonotype was counted a few times. Antigen: not known. This sample was also put to use in a study of yellow fever vaccine responses in identical twins. From that second work: Convergence reportedly seemed to mark part of the twins' vaccine T cell response, with personalization marking the rest.

The material sequenced was CD8+ T cells sorted from blood. This receptor was taken from a woman in her late teens or twenties in good health. The chain couples TRBV14 to TRBJ2-1; 10 nucleotides agree with TRBD2. The chain's CDR3 is CASSQRSGRVDEQFF. As DNA, the CDR3 is TGTGCCAGCAGCCAGAGGAGCGGGAGGGTGGACGAGCAGTTCTTC.